These 16 T cell receptor beta chains came from one sample sequenced in a study of CD8 T cells in Susac syndrome (dated by TCRdb to the late 2010s). The library was generated by the immunoSEQ multiplex PCR assay. RNA was extracted using the RNeasy kit, and roughly 0.45 to 1 microgram was reverse transcribed with random hexamers. The public reads were reanalyzed by TCRdb: fastp trimming at Q25, MiXCR alignment, in-frame beta chains only. All rows with the same CDR3 protein become a single entry with the most common DNA and genes. This sample has around 160,000 distinct CDR3 sequences in its table, and roughly 94% of those were observed once. Of the sample, around 0.093% falls within the top ten clones. Sequencing input: CD4+ T cells from PBMCs. The receptors were gathered from a human donor with multiple sclerosis.

The chain has TRBV28 and TRBJ1-6; weak D call: TRBD1 (5 bases). Trimming took 5 bases from V and 4 from J, leaving 9 bases between them. The CDR3 spans 14 residues. Germline lookup yields CDR1 MDHEN and CDR2 SYDVKM. CDR3 loop: CASSRRAYNSPLHF. The DNA for the CDR3 is TGTGCCAGCAGTCGCAGGGCTTATAATTCACCCCTCCACTTT.

This chain links TRBV3-1 with TRBJ1-5; TRBD1 is a possible D gene (6 bases). The CDR3 consists of 16 residues. CDR1 is LGHDT and CDR2 is YNNKEL in the germline V gene (reference sequence). The germline V and J ends were trimmed by 3 bases and 7 bases, with 19 bases remaining between them. This CDR3 is CASSQGGGTTRQPQHF. The CDR3 nucleotides read TGTGCCAGCAGCCAGGGAGGGGGGACCACGAGGCAGCCCCAGCATTTT. The full variable domain, completed using reference TRBV3-1 and TRBJ1-5, is DTAVSQTPKYLVTQMGNDKSIKCEQNLGHDTMYWYKQDSKKFLKIMFSYNNKELIINETVPNRFSPKSPDKAHLNLHINSLELGDSAVYFCASSQGGGTTRQPQHFGDGTRLSIL.

This clonotype was detected only once. This rearrangement joins TRBV30 to TRBJ2-2; 9 positions agree with TRBD2. CDR3 length: 14 residues. Germline CDR1 and CDR2: GTSNPN and SVGIG (reference sequence). With 4 bases clipped from V and 7 bases from J, the junction kept 7 bases outside the gene matches. CDR3 sequence: CAWNGLANGGELFF. CDR3 coding DNA: TGTGCCTGGAACGGACTAGCGAATGGCGGGGAGCTGTTTTTT.

The V call is TRBV6-5, the J call TRBJ1-5, with 9 bases aligning to TRBD1. Unmatched junction bases numbered 4, after V lost 6 bases and J lost 4 bases. Germline V gene data show CDR1 as MNHEY and CDR2 as SVGAGI. The CDR3 length is 14 residues. The CDR3 loop is CASRGTGWNQPQHF. CDR3 bases: TGTGCCAGCAGGGGGACAGGGTGGAATCAGCCCCAGCATTTT.

Written as DNA, the CDR3 is TGTGCCAGCCGAGAGGGGTCTAATACGCAGTATTTT. It specifies CASREGSNTQYF. The V gene is TRBV28, the J gene TRBJ2-3; D is possibly TRBD1 or TRBD2 (5 bases each). The CDR3 has 12 residues. CDR1 and CDR2 from the germline V gene are MDHEN and SYDVKM. The V end was cut by 8 bases, the J end by 7 bases, with 13 bases between. The complete variable domain, with remaining parts taken from reference TRBV28 and TRBJ2-3, reads DVKVTQSSRYLVKRTGEKVFLECVQDMDHENMFWYRQDPGLGLRLIYFSYDVKMKEKGDIPEGYSVSREKKERFSLILESASTNQTSMYLCASREGSNTQYFGPGTRLTVL.

The chain recombines TRBV7-9 with TRBJ2-5; weak D call: TRBD2 (7 bases). The V gene's germline CDR1 is SEHNR and CDR2 FQNEAQ (reference sequence). The CDR3 extends over 14 amino acids. Trimming pared 4 bases from V and 5 bases from J, leaving 14 bases between. CDR3 in DNA: TGTGCCAGCAGCTGGGGGGGGCGTGCGGAGACCCAGTACTTC. This sequence encodes CASSWGGRAETQYF.

This sequence joins TRBV18 and TRBJ1-3; unclear D gene. The CDR3 runs to 14 residues. CDR1 is KGHSH and CDR2 is LQKENI in the germline V gene. The V gene lost 3 bases and the J gene lost 2 bases, with 8 bases spanning the gap. The CDR3 nucleotides read TGTGCCAGCTCACCCTCGGCGGCTGGAAACACCATATATTTT. Translation: CASSPSAAGNTIYF.

V gene TRBV9 combines with J gene TRBJ2-2; perhaps TRBD1 as D (5 bases). Germline CDR1 and CDR2: SGDLS and YYNGEE. This CDR3 is 14 amino acids long. The ends were cut back, 4 bases at V and 4 bases at J, with 11 bases in the middle. Here the CDR3 DNA reads TGTGCCAGCAGCCCCAGGGTGGCCACCGGGGAGCTGTTTTTT. Residues: CASSPRVATGELFF.

The rearrangement uses TRBV7-9 and TRBJ2-7; D perhaps matches TRBD2 (6 bases). The CDR3 has 14 amino acids. Trimming took off 5 bases at V and 5 bases at J, with 16 bases between the two ends. Germline CDR1 and CDR2: SEHNR and FQNEAQ (reference sequence). The CDR3 sequence: CASSPGVGVDEQYF. The CDR3 DNA reads as TGTGCCAGCAGCCCGGGGGTAGGTGTTGACGAGCAGTACTTC.

V is TRBV2 and J is TRBJ2-1; D not resolved. Trimming removed 2 bases at V and 5 bases at J, with 7 bases between. There are 13 residues in the CDR3. Germline loops: CDR1 SNHLY, CDR2 FYNNEI. CDR3 in amino acids: CASSERQDNEQFF. The CDR3 coding sequence is TGTGCCAGCAGTGAACGTCAGGACAATGAGCAGTTCTTC.

This chain joins TRBV11-2 and TRBJ1-1, with D possibly TRBD1 on 6 matching bases. V lost 5 bases and J lost 1, with 11 bases in between. The CDR3 is 14 residues long. Germline values: CDR1 SGHAT, CDR2 FQNNGV. The chain's CDR3 is CASSLGHQNTEAFF. The CDR3 DNA sequence: TGTGCCAGCAGCCTGGGACACCAGAACACTGAAGCTTTCTTT.

This sequence joins TRBV4-1 and TRBJ2-3; TRBD2 matches 7 bases. The CDR3 consists of 18 residues. J was trimmed by 8 bases and V by 4 bases; bases with no gene match: 21. The germline V gene has CDR1 MGHRA and CDR2 YSYEKL. The CDR3 region is CASSRGRALAAESGTQYF. As DNA, the CDR3 is TGCGCCAGCAGCCGTGGACGGGCCCTAGCGGCAGAGAGTGGTACGCAGTATTTT.

The CDR3 here is CASSRGFSYNEQFF. CDR3 coding DNA: TGTGCCAGCAGTAGAGGATTCTCCTACAATGAGCAGTTCTTC. The V call is TRBV6-2 or TRBV6-3, the J call TRBJ2-1; D unclear. Trimming removed 5 bases at V and 0 bases at J, with 8 bases between. Looked up from germline, CDR1 is MNHEY and CDR2 is SVGEGT. This CDR3 is 14 amino acids long.

This clonotype has just one count. V gene TRBV29-1 combines with J gene TRBJ2-5; 8 nucleotides line up with TRBD1. Germline V CDR1 and CDR2: SQVTM, ANQGSEA. CDR3 length equals 13 residues. CDR3 DNA sequence: TGCGGTGCCGGGGCAGGGGGCGTAGAGACCCAGTACTTC. Its protein is CGAGAGGVETQYF.

The chain is built from TRBV6-1 and TRBJ1-2, with D perhaps matching TRBD1 (5 bases). V lost 5 bases to trimming and J lost 1 base, with 8 bases between them. Per germline, CDR1 MNHNS and CDR2 SASEGT. The CDR3 covers 13 residues. The CDR3: CASSRDSNYGYTF. The CDR3 DNA reads as TGTGCCAGCAGTCGAGACAGTAACTATGGCTACACCTTC.

The chain employs TRBV3-1 and TRBJ2-1; a weak D match, TRBD2 (6 bases). Germline-derived CDR1 and CDR2 are LGHDT and YNNKEL (reference sequence). The length of the CDR3 is 16 residues. Deletions cut 4 bases from V and 2 bases from J, with 15 bases between. The CDR3 protein is CASSPYLATTYNEQFF. CDR3 nucleotides: TGTGCCAGCAGCCCCTATCTAGCGACGACCTACAATGAGCAGTTCTTC.